One and the same sample provided the 3 T cell receptor beta chains below, sequenced in a study of Ad26.COV2.S vaccination and SARS-CoV-2 variants. TCRdb keeps only in-frame clones here, not all; method: immunoSEQ multiplex PCR. Seen here are 350,000 to 450,000 clones, 80% to 90% observed once, and the top ten hold approximately 3.6%. Treatment noted: roughly 18 received Ad26.COV2.S at low or high dose, single or two shots; several received placebo; per-sample allocation not given. It was on day 63 after the first vaccine or placebo injection that samples were taken. The sample was peripheral blood, taken in a trial of Ad26.COV2.S vaccine versus placebo. All receptors come from a person between 18 and 65 years old who received the Ad26.COV2.S COVID-19 vaccine or a placebo.

This clone occurred a few times. The chain joins TRBV19 to TRBJ1-2; D is uncertain. CDR1 and CDR2 (germline): LNHDA, SQIVND (reference sequence). The CDR3 spans 12 residues. Trimming stripped 10 bases from V and 4 bases from J, with 13 bases between. The CDR3 region has the DNA TGTGCCACCCATCAGGCACTCTATGGCTACACCTTC. It codes for CATHQALYGYTF.

J is TRBJ2-3 and V is TRBV21-1. TRBV21-1 is deemed a pseudogene. The CDR3 totals 16 residues. In DNA form, the CDR3 reads TGTGCCAGCAGCAAACGGGGCGGCAGAGGAACAGATACGCAGTATTTT. Its translation is CASSKRGGRGTDTQYF.

The chain recombines TRBV6-1 with TRBJ2-4; D unclear. V lost 2 bases and J 7 bases, leaving 6 bases between the germline ends. CDR3 length: 12 residues. The germline gives CDR1 MNHNS, CDR2 SASEGT. The CDR3 DNA reads TGTGCCAGCAGTGAAACTGGGAACATTCAGTACTTC. Its protein product is CASSETGNIQYF.